The source of this T cell receptor (beta chain) is a study of CD4 T cells in relation to SARS-CoV-2 and coronaviruses. The method was immunoSEQ multiplex PCR; TCRdb's version includes in-frame clones alone and lacks a portion of them. Among roughly 41,000 clones listed, approximately 77% were seen once. V gave up 2 bases and J gave up 6 bases, with 15 bases separating them. This CDR3 region has 15 residues. Germline loops: CDR1 SGDLS, CDR2 YYNGEE. The study, taken as a whole, reports: Samples before the pandemic and after infection were not matched within any donor.

This clone was observed a handful of times. Its specificity is unknown. Sequencing was carried out using naive CD4+ T cells from PBMCs, cultured in vitro. Subset reported: naive CD4+ T cells isolated by negative enrichment. The chain has TRBV9 and TRBJ2-1; either TRBD1 or TRBD2 may supply D (5 bases each). This receptor was identified in an adult with COVID-19. The CDR3 protein is CASSVGPSYGNEQFF. Written as DNA, the CDR3 is TGTGCCAGCAGCGTGGGGCCTAGCTACGGCAATGAGCAGTTCTTC.